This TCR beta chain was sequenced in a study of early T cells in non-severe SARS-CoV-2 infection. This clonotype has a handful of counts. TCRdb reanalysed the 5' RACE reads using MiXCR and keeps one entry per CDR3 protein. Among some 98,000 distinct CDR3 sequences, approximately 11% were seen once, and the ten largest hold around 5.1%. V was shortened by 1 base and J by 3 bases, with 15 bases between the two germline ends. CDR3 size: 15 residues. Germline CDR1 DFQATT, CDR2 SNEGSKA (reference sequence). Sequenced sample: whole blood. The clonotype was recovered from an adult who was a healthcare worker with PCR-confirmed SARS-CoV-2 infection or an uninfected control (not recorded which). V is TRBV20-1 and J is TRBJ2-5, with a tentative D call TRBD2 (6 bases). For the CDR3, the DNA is TGCAGTGCTAGAGCTCGGGAGACGTTTAAAGAGACCCAGTACTTC. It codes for CSARARETFKETQYF.